This T cell receptor beta chain was captured in a study of shared clonotypes between healthy human individuals. Study-level points and caveats: Clonotype sharing levels among donors were expected to vary with sequencing depth. It was observed that roughly 4.8% of naive CD4 clonotypes were shared across several donors.

This CDR3 is built from 16 residues. Trimming removed 7 bases from V and 4 bases from J; junction bases left unmatched: 8. Germline values: CDR1 LNHDA, CDR2 SQIVND (reference sequence). As to this clone: Antigen specificity is unknown.

Method: immunoSEQ multiplex PCR; TCRdb's copy keeps in-frame clones and lacks some. The profile shows roughly 500,000 clones, 95% to 97% of them singletons. The sample was naive CD4+ T cells sorted from blood. Specified subset: CD45RA+ positively selected. This receptor was taken from a woman in her 30s in good health. The gene calls are TRBV19 and TRBJ2-3, with 13 bases lining up with TRBD2. The CDR3 loop reads CASNGLAGVASDTQYF. The DNA for the CDR3 is TGTGCCAGTAATGGACTAGCGGGAGTGGCGTCAGATACGCAGTATTTT. Full variable domain (rest looked up from reference TRBV19 and TRBJ2-3): DGGITQSPKYLFRKEGQNVTLSCEQNLNHDAMYWYRQDPGQGLRLIYYSQIVNDFQKGDIAEGYSVSREKKESFPLTVTSAQKNPTAFYLCASNGLAGVASDTQYFGPGTRLTVL.